This TCR beta chain was sequenced in a study of T cells in Graves' hyperthyroidism and ophthalmopathy. As concerns this clonotype: The antigen remains undetermined. Possible read error: a much larger clone is one base away.

The CDR3 is made up of 14 amino acids. CDR1 and CDR2 (germline): SNHLY, FYNNEI. V lost 6 bases to trimming and J lost 1 base; unmatched junction nucleotides: 5. Findings and limits, study-wide: The model identified upcoming ophthalmopathy a median around 6 months ahead of onset. Ophthalmopathy was distinguished from stable hyperthyroidism by 13 V-J signatures.

Amplified regions were TCR beta CDR3 sequences from RNA transcripts. RT-PCR in the first round (using the HTBI primer set) targeted the TCR CDR3. TCRdb re-called the multiplex PCR reads with MiXCR, one entry per CDR3 protein. The table includes 400,000 to 550,000 distinct CDR3 sequences, around 24% detected once. Sequenced: blood. The chain employs TRBV2 and TRBJ2-7, with 8 positions matching TRBD2. The TCR originated in a woman in her 30s with Graves' ophthalmopathy. The CDR3 DNA sequence: TGTGCCAGCAGAGCCAGCGGGGGTTCCTACGAGCAGTACTTC. As protein: CASRASGGSYEQYF.